This TCR beta chain was sequenced for a study of blood T cell repertoires in COVID-19. Across the study: Sample material is recorded as cDNA or gDNA derived from T cells, B-cell-depleted T cells, or PBMCs.

This clone came up once. Germline-derived CDR1 and CDR2 are LNHDA and SQIVND (reference sequence). V was pared by 4 bases and J by 2 bases, with 8 bases between. There are 14 residues in the CDR3. Original processing notes: The assay estimated nucleated cells by amplifying reference gene primers. Here immunoSEQ multiplex PCR was the method, and the copy in TCRdb shows in-frame clones only, minus some. That table furnishes V, J and clone size, whereas the DNA furnished D and trimming. Here the sample spans 65,000 to 95,000 clones, roughly 80% being singletons. The chain has TRBV19 and TRBJ2-2; D gene uncertain. The sample taken for sequencing was peripheral blood. The source is a woman aged 35 to 49 with active or convalescent COVID-19. CDR3 bases: TGTGCCAGTAGTACTCAGGTTAACACCGGGGAGCTGTTTTTT. Encoded protein: CASSTQVNTGELFF.